What follows is one T cell receptor beta chain and its context. Its antigen is still unknown. A junction boundary mismatches the germline segment, possibly from a read error. This sample was included in a study of cytomegalovirus exposure and HLA in healthy donors. Germline values: CDR1 SGHDN, CDR2 FVKESK. The CDR3 spans 15 residues. Amplification used 60 Vbeta primers and 13 Jbeta primers. Sequencing was performed with immunoSEQ multiplex PCR; in TCRdb, only in-frame clones are kept and a portion is missing. The profile shows about 150,000 clones, around 84% of them singletons. Findings of the study overall: In a later analysis, TCR beta V- and J-gene trimming was associated with a missense DCLRE1C variant. TRBV6-2, TRBV6-3 and other indistinguishable V segments were excluded. For most TCR beta V segments, an earlier analysis put the productive rate at about 87% or about 30% of the time.

The origin of this receptor is a boy between 2 and 10 years old in good health and CMV-seronegative. The chain uses TRBV14 and TRBJ1-2; TRBD1 matches at 9 bases. Sequencing used PBMCs. CDR3 sequence (DNA): TGTGCCAGCAGCCCGCGGGACAGGGTGTACTATAGCTACACCTTC. This encodes CASSPRDRVYYSYTF.